This is a list of T cell receptor beta chains from one sample in a study of radiotherapy plus CTLA-4 blockade in lung cancer. Sequenced by immunoSEQ multiplex PCR; TCRdb stores in-frame clones only, minus some. Of 45,000 or so clones listed, around 76% are singletons. The starting material was peripheral blood, obtained from a patient treated with radiotherapy plus ipilimumab. The source is a human donor with non-small cell lung cancer who had stable disease on radiotherapy plus ipilimumab. The CDR3 runs from the conserved cysteine through the conserved F or W. The D gene is left open where the match is weak. Some rows mark clone size as missing; the rest say once, few, many or name a class of expanded clone.

D gene: TRBD2; clone size: -; J gene: TRBJ2-1; V gene: TRBV9; CDR3 protein: CASSYTSGGAYNEQFF; CDR3 DNA: TGTGCCAGCAGCTATACTAGCGGGGGGGCCTACAATGAGCAGTTCTTC
D gene: -; clone size: -; J gene: TRBJ2-5; V gene: TRBV19; CDR3 protein: CASSWNLRETRYF; CDR3 DNA: TGTGCCAGTAGTTGGAACCTTCGGGAGACCCGGTACTTC
D gene: -; clone size: -; J gene: TRBJ1-2; V gene: TRBV9; CDR3 protein: CASSVGGEGYTF; CDR3 DNA: TGTGCCAGCAGCGTAGGTGGCGAAGGCTACACCTTC
D gene: -; clone size: -; J gene: TRBJ1-3; V gene: TRBV19; CDR3 protein: CASSMHKSSGNTIYF; CDR3 DNA: TGTGCCAGTAGTATGCACAAGAGCTCTGGAAACACCATATATTTT
D gene: -; clone size: -; J gene: TRBJ2-5; V gene: TRBV2; CDR3 protein: CASGRGPQETQYF; CDR3 DNA: TGTGCCAGCGGCAGGGGACCTCAAGAGACCCAGTACTTC
D gene: -; clone size: -; J gene: TRBJ1-2; V gene: TRBV7-2; CDR3 protein: CASSRKASGDGYTF; CDR3 DNA: TGTGCCAGCAGTCGAAAGGCCTCGGGAGATGGCTACACCTTC
D gene: TRBD2; clone size: -; J gene: TRBJ2-1; V gene: TRBV30; CDR3 protein: CAWRSSGGAKNEQFF; CDR3 DNA: TGTGCCTGGAGATCGAGCGGGGGGGCAAAGAATGAGCAGTTCTTC
D gene: -; clone size: -; J gene: TRBJ1-2; V gene: TRBV19; CDR3 protein: CASSPTGYGYTF; CDR3 DNA: TGTGCCAGTAGCCCGACAGGATATGGCTACACCTTC
D gene: -; clone size: -; J gene: TRBJ1-3; V gene: TRBV5-5; CDR3 protein: CASSLAYRISGNTIYF; CDR3 DNA: TGTGCCAGCAGCTTAGCGTACCGGATCTCTGGAAACACCATATATTTT
D gene: -; clone size: -; J gene: TRBJ1-2; V gene: TRBV27; CDR3 protein: CASSLKGRNYGYTF; CDR3 DNA: TGTGCCAGCAGTCTTAAGGGGAGAAACTATGGCTACACCTTC
D gene: -; clone size: -; J gene: TRBJ2-2; V gene: TRBV11-3; CDR3 protein: CASSALATNTGELFF; CDR3 DNA: TGTGCCAGCAGCGCTCTAGCGACGAACACCGGGGAGCTGTTTTTT
D gene: -; clone size: once; J gene: TRBJ2-3; V gene: TRBV4-3; CDR3 protein: CASSQDREWWADTQYF; CDR3 DNA: TGCGCCAGCAGCCAAGATCGGGAGTGGTGGGCAGATACGCAGTATTTT
D gene: -; clone size: -; J gene: TRBJ2-3; V gene: TRBV5-6; CDR3 protein: CASSSPSVAQYF; CDR3 DNA: TGTGCCAGCAGCTCCCCTAGCGTGGCGCAGTATTTT
D gene: TRBD1; clone size: -; J gene: TRBJ1-4; V gene: TRBV9; CDR3 protein: CASSVGRGREKLFF; CDR3 DNA: TGTGCCAGCAGCGTAGGCAGGGGGAGGGAAAAACTGTTTTTT
D gene: -; clone size: once; J gene: TRBJ2-1; V gene: TRBV11-2; CDR3 protein: CASSFATSSYNEQFF; CDR3 DNA: TGTGCCAGCAGCTTCGCGACTTCTTCCTACAATGAGCAGTTCTTC
D gene: -; clone size: -; J gene: TRBJ2-2; V gene: TRBV30; CDR3 protein: CAWSVGGIGELFF; CDR3 DNA: TGTGCCTGGAGTGTTGGAGGGATCGGGGAGCTGTTTTTT
D gene: -; clone size: -; J gene: TRBJ1-2; V gene: TRBV2; CDR3 protein: CASSEESYGYTF; CDR3 DNA: TGTGCCAGCAGTGAAGAAAGCTATGGCTACACCTTC
D gene: -; clone size: -; J gene: TRBJ1-1; V gene: TRBV19; CDR3 protein: CASSLGQNTEAFF; CDR3 DNA: TGTGCCAGTAGTCTCGGACAGAACACTGAAGCTTTCTTT
D gene: -; clone size: -; J gene: TRBJ1-6; V gene: TRBV9; CDR3 protein: CASSSGGKPLHF; CDR3 DNA: TGTGCCAGCAGTAGTGGGGGGAAGCCCCTCCACTTT
D gene: -; clone size: -; J gene: TRBJ1-4; V gene: TRBV10-3; CDR3 protein: CAISEGEKLFF; CDR3 DNA: TGTGCCATCAGTGAGGGGGAAAAACTGTTTTTT
D gene: TRBD1; clone size: -; J gene: TRBJ1-5; V gene: TRBV27; CDR3 protein: CASSLRQGNQPQHF; CDR3 DNA: TGTGCCAGCAGTTTAAGACAGGGGAATCAGCCCCAGCATTTT
D gene: -; clone size: -; J gene: TRBJ2-7; V gene: TRBV18; CDR3 protein: CASSPPSRAEQYF; CDR3 DNA: TGTGCCAGCTCACCACCGTCCCGGGCCGAGCAGTACTTC
D gene: TRBD1; clone size: once; J gene: TRBJ1-2; V gene: TRBV9; CDR3 protein: CASSAPTGGKYGYTF; CDR3 DNA: TGTGCCAGCAGCGCGCCTACAGGGGGCAAGTATGGCTACACCTTC
D gene: -; clone size: -; J gene: TRBJ2-7; V gene: TRBV4-1; CDR3 protein: CASSQETQGWAYEQYF; CDR3 DNA: TGCGCCAGCAGCCAAGAAACGCAGGGATGGGCCTACGAGCAGTACTTC
D gene: -; clone size: -; J gene: TRBJ1-4; V gene: TRBV29-1; CDR3 protein: CSVGRAEKLFF; CDR3 DNA: TGCAGCGTTGGCAGGGCTGAAAAACTGTTTTTT
D gene: TRBD1; clone size: few; J gene: TRBJ1-5; V gene: TRBV4-1; CDR3 protein: CASSVSRGPQPQHF; CDR3 DNA: TGCGCCAGCAGCGTATCAAGGGGGCCTCAGCCCCAGCATTTT
D gene: -; clone size: -; J gene: TRBJ1-2; V gene: TRBV4-1; CDR3 protein: CASSQDKTVLRGYTF; CDR3 DNA: TGCGCCAGCAGCCAAGATAAGACAGTCCTACGGGGCTACACCTTC
D gene: -; clone size: -; J gene: TRBJ1-1; V gene: TRBV4-1; CDR3 protein: CASSPQGLNTEAFF; CDR3 DNA: TGCGCCAGCAGCCCACAGGGACTGAACACTGAAGCTTTCTTT
D gene: -; clone size: -; J gene: TRBJ2-7; V gene: TRBV6-5; CDR3 protein: CATRTDVRDEQYF; CDR3 DNA: TGTGCCACCCGGACCGACGTCCGAGACGAGCAGTACTTC
D gene: TRBD1; clone size: -; J gene: TRBJ1-5; V gene: TRBV19; CDR3 protein: CASSTQTGSNQPQHF; CDR3 DNA: TGTGCCAGTAGTACTCAGACAGGGTCAAATCAGCCCCAGCATTTT
D gene: -; clone size: few; J gene: TRBJ1-2; V gene: TRBV20-1; CDR3 protein: CRAPAAYGYTF; CDR3 DNA: TGCAGAGCCCCGGCGGCGTACGGCTACACCTTC
D gene: TRBD1; clone size: -; J gene: TRBJ1-2; V gene: TRBV4-3; CDR3 protein: CASSQDKGQGSLGYTF; CDR3 DNA: TGCGCCAGCAGCCAAGATAAAGGACAGGGAAGCTTGGGCTACACCTTC
D gene: TRBD1; clone size: medium-sized; J gene: TRBJ1-5; V gene: TRBV5-8; CDR3 protein: CASSLDRGNQPQHF; CDR3 DNA: TGTGCCAGCAGTCTAGACAGGGGTAATCAGCCCCAGCATTTT
D gene: -; clone size: -; J gene: TRBJ2-3; V gene: TRBV5-1; CDR3 protein: CASSLAPGRTDTQYF; CDR3 DNA: TGCGCCAGCAGCTTGGCACCGGGGCGCACAGATACGCAGTATTTT
D gene: -; clone size: -; J gene: TRBJ1-4; V gene: TRBV27; CDR3 protein: CASSPLIGLPRSEKLFF; CDR3 DNA: TGTGCCAGCAGTCCCTTAATCGGACTTCCACGGAGTGAAAAACTGTTTTTT
D gene: -; clone size: -; J gene: TRBJ1-1; V gene: TRBV9; CDR3 protein: CASSARQMNTEAFF; CDR3 DNA: TGTGCCAGCAGCGCCCGACAGATGAACACTGAAGCTTTCTTT
D gene: TRBD1; clone size: -; J gene: TRBJ1-1; V gene: TRBV7-2; CDR3 protein: CASSAGQGRLSTEAFF; CDR3 DNA: TGTGCCAGCAGCGCTGGACAGGGGCGGTTGTCCACTGAAGCTTTCTTT
D gene: -; clone size: -; J gene: TRBJ2-6; V gene: TRBV7-9; CDR3 protein: CASTETGTSPSGANVLTF; CDR3 DNA: TGTGCCAGCACCGAGACCGGGACGTCACCCTCTGGGGCCAACGTCCTGACTTTC
D gene: TRBD1; clone size: -; J gene: TRBJ1-1; V gene: TRBV5-1; CDR3 protein: CASSADRADTEAFF; CDR3 DNA: TGCGCCAGCAGCGCCGACAGGGCTGACACTGAAGCTTTCTTT
D gene: TRBD1; clone size: -; J gene: TRBJ2-2; V gene: TRBV5-1; CDR3 protein: CASSSRQGTATGELFF; CDR3 DNA: TGCGCCAGCAGCTCGCGACAGGGGACGGCCACCGGGGAGCTGTTTTTT
D gene: -; clone size: -; J gene: TRBJ1-5; V gene: TRBV27; CDR3 protein: CASSVSQWQPQHF; CDR3 DNA: TGTGCCAGCAGTGTCTCACAGTGGCAGCCCCAGCATTTT
D gene: TRBD1; clone size: -; J gene: TRBJ1-1; V gene: TRBV19; CDR3 protein: CASSIGQGRTEAFF; CDR3 DNA: TGTGCCAGTAGTATCGGACAGGGGAGGACTGAAGCTTTCTTT
D gene: -; clone size: once; J gene: TRBJ2-7; V gene: TRBV2; CDR3 protein: CARRLTGDGYEQYF; CDR3 DNA: TGTGCCCGGCGATTAACTGGGGACGGCTACGAGCAGTACTTC
D gene: -; clone size: -; J gene: TRBJ2-4; V gene: TRBV19; CDR3 protein: CASSIEYGLAKNIQYF; CDR3 DNA: TGTGCCAGTAGTATAGAGTACGGCCTGGCCAAAAACATTCAGTACTTC
D gene: TRBD1; clone size: -; J gene: TRBJ2-3; V gene: TRBV15; CDR3 protein: CATRSTGGWADTQYF; CDR3 DNA: TGTGCCACCAGATCAACAGGGGGCTGGGCAGATACGCAGTATTTT
D gene: -; clone size: -; J gene: TRBJ2-3; V gene: TRBV6-4; CDR3 protein: CASSDGPGEADTQYF; CDR3 DNA: TGTGCCAGCAGTGACGGGCCAGGGGAGGCAGATACGCAGTATTTT
D gene: TRBD1; clone size: few; J gene: TRBJ1-6; V gene: TRBV10-3; CDR3 protein: CAIRQGDSYNSPLHF; CDR3 DNA: TGTGCCATCAGGCAGGGGGACTCCTATAATTCACCCCTCCACTTT
D gene: -; clone size: few; J gene: TRBJ2-5; V gene: TRBV2; CDR3 protein: CASKTTVQETQYF; CDR3 DNA: TGTGCCAGCAAGACGACAGTACAAGAGACCCAGTACTTC
D gene: -; clone size: -; J gene: TRBJ2-1; V gene: TRBV18; CDR3 protein: CASSPPSVYNEQFF; CDR3 DNA: TGTGCCAGCTCACCACCCTCCGTCTACAATGAGCAGTTCTTC
D gene: -; clone size: -; J gene: TRBJ2-7; V gene: TRBV7-9; CDR3 protein: CASSLKMGLYEQYF; CDR3 DNA: TGTGCCAGCAGCTTAAAAATGGGGCTATACGAGCAGTACTTC
D gene: TRBD1; clone size: -; J gene: TRBJ1-6; V gene: TRBV5-5; CDR3 protein: CASSRLGQGVTPLHF; CDR3 DNA: TGTGCCAGCAGCCGCCTTGGACAGGGCGTCACACCCCTCCACTTT
D gene: TRBD2; clone size: -; J gene: TRBJ2-7; V gene: TRBV5-1; CDR3 protein: CASSSGLAGAYEQYF; CDR3 DNA: TGCGCCAGCAGCTCCGGACTAGCGGGGGCTTACGAGCAGTACTTC
D gene: TRBD2; clone size: -; J gene: TRBJ2-2; V gene: TRBV2; CDR3 protein: CASRGTSGVSGELFF; CDR3 DNA: TGTGCCAGCAGGGGGACTAGCGGGGTGTCCGGGGAGCTGTTTTTT
D gene: TRBD2; clone size: -; J gene: TRBJ2-2; V gene: TRBV10-1; CDR3 protein: CASSGGLAGTGELFF; CDR3 DNA: TGCGCCAGCAGTGGAGGACTAGCGGGTACCGGGGAGCTGTTTTTT
D gene: TRBD1; clone size: -; J gene: TRBJ1-6; V gene: TRBV6-5; CDR3 protein: CASSQDRASPLHF; CDR3 DNA: TGTGCCAGCAGCCAGGACAGGGCATCACCCCTCCACTTT
D gene: -; clone size: -; J gene: TRBJ2-2; V gene: TRBV7-6; CDR3 protein: CASSLARLAQAGELFF; CDR3 DNA: TGTGCCAGCAGCTTAGCGCGGCTAGCTCAAGCCGGGGAGCTGTTTTTT
D gene: TRBD1; clone size: -; J gene: TRBJ1-1; V gene: TRBV19; CDR3 protein: CASSLIGQGPLNTEAFF; CDR3 DNA: TGTGCCAGTAGCTTGATCGGACAGGGACCCTTGAACACTGAAGCTTTCTTT